The present entry profiles one T cell receptor beta chain with its context. In this sample, this clonotype turned up many times. Which antigen it targets is not known. It has no much larger one-base neighbor in the sample; base qualities were not kept. The data were obtained in a study of T cells after yellow fever vaccination (dated by TCRdb to the late 2010s). Broadly, across the study: Libraries from fractions with low cell numbers were prepared with the SMART-Seq v4 Ultra Low Input RNA kit. Two healthy male donors, one aged 18 to 30 and one aged 30 to 40 years, made up the cohort. To follow T-cell clones before and after both primary and booster YFV17D yellow fever vaccination, bulk TCR alpha and beta repertoires underwent longitudinal sequencing. Blood was drawn at multiple timepoints before and after primary and secondary immunization, with bulk PBMC replicates and cell subsets isolated.

The study at large found these results: FACS-sorted repertoires could contain abundant contaminating clonotypes from the bulk population, so computational filtering was required. Compared with the primary T-cell response, the secondary T-cell response was weaker but faster, peaking on day 5 rather than day 15. Most clones expanded after primary vaccination (96% of CD4 and around 88% of CD8) were re-detected after the booster, suggesting that broad memory maintenance occurred. The study included only two donors, which limits how far the findings can be generalized. A small fraction of clonotypes appeared in both the CD4 and CD8 compartments, likely as a result of convergent recombination.

TCR cDNA was synthesized by 5'RACE template switching, which introduced a universal primer site and unique molecular identifiers. cDNA synthesis was primed from both the TCR alpha and TCR beta constant segments. Two PCR steps were used to amplify libraries, with sample barcodes and sequencing adapters being added in the second step. Libraries were sequenced on Illumina HiSeq 2500 (2x100 bp) or NovaSeq (2x150 bp). The paper's processing steps were these. Demultiplexing of reads and collapsing into UMI consensus sequences were performed with MIGEC, and V(D)J alignment was carried out with MiXCR. Clonotypes responding to the vaccine were identified with edgeR on replicate PBMC samples, with the criteria of FDR below 0.01 and a log2 fold change above 5 up to day 15. Each bulk clonotype received a CD4 or CD8 identity based on whether the sequenced CD4 or CD8 repertoire contained that clonotype at higher abundance. In TCRdb, the public reads were trimmed at Q25 with fastp and aligned with MiXCR, with productive beta chains retained. Each CDR3 protein appears once, grouped with its most common genes and DNA. In this record, the V and J calls reflect TCRdb's handling and not the investigators' own analysis. The sample table shows fewer than 450,000 distinct CDR3 sequences, and approximately 10% are seen once. More than 15% of the sample is held by the ten biggest clonotypes.

Interpreted using the paper, the treatment or condition label stands for: live attenuated yellow fever vaccine strain. At each blood-draw timepoint, two biological replicates of bulk PBMCs were obtained. PBMCs were isolated from peripheral blood using a standard Ficoll-Paque protocol. RNA was extracted with TriZol from bulk PBMCs, CD4 and CD8 fractions, and dextramer-positive and dextramer-negative fractions. V lost 1 base and J lost 6 bases, and the count of bases not matched to a germline gene is 5. The cysteine opens and the phenylalanine closes a CDR3 of 16 amino acids. Kept here is only the CDR3 DNA, which spans 48 bases and is read in frame from base 1. Sequences SGHAT (CDR1) and FQNNGV (CDR2) are obtained from the germline V gene.

This receptor chain uses TRBV11-2 and TRBJ1-6, and 8 junction bases match TRBD1. The receptor was derived from a man between 18 and 29 years old who received the YFV17D yellow fever vaccine. Sequencing used PBMCs, obtained on the day of the first yellow fever vaccination. DNA sequence: TGTGCCAGCAGCTTAGCCAGGGGGCGACCTAATTCACCCCTCCACTTT. Translated, this is CASSLARGRPNSPLHF.